This T cell receptor beta chain originates from a study of cytomegalovirus exposure and HLA in healthy donors. Study-wide results and limits: It was reportedly the case that the classifier diagnosed cytomegalovirus status with high specificity and sensitivity. Several of the most significant clusters were apparently associated with common viral pathogens in a later analysis.

Though nominally healthy at sampling, donors likely had unrecorded immune exposures. It was with 60 Vbeta and 13 Jbeta primers that the PCR ran. Clones were read by immunoSEQ multiplex PCR, and TCRdb kept only the in-frame ones, dropping some. This specimen shows around 26,000 clones; the ten leading clones hold roughly 15%. The CDR3 loop spans 14 amino acids. Germline CDR1 is SEHNR and CDR2 is FQNEAQ (reference sequence). V was cut by 5 bases and J by 6 bases, with 14 bases left in between. This clone is deemed medium-sized by its frequency. The antigen remains undetermined. The chain joins TRBV7-9 to TRBJ2-1, with a weak D call TRBD1 (6 bases). Sequencing input: PBMCs. This receptor was obtained from a male donor in good health and CMV-seropositive. The DNA of the CDR3 is TGTGCCAGCAGCATGAACAGGGCGCCCAATGAGCAGTTCTTC. This gives the protein CASSMNRAPNEQFF.